The 15 T cell receptor beta chains in this list originate from one sample, sequenced in a study of cytomegalovirus exposure and HLA in healthy donors. Using immunoSEQ multiplex PCR, the repertoire was profiled, and TCRdb retains in-frame clones only, with some absent. This table has 110,000 or so clones, around 83% appearing once. Sequenced sample: PBMCs. The receptors shown here come from a young woman in good health and CMV-seropositive.

This chain uses TRBV5-1 with TRBJ2-1; the match to TRBD2 covers 11 bases. This CDR3 region has 15 residues. Germline assignment: CDR1 SGHRS and CDR2 YFSETQ. Losses at the gene ends were 3 bases for V and 4 bases for J; bases not matched to a gene: 3. CDR3 loop: CASSSLAGAYNEQFF. The CDR3 DNA is TGCGCCAGCAGCTCACTAGCGGGGGCGTACAATGAGCAGTTCTTC.

The chain has TRBV28 and TRBJ2-5; 10 nucleotides match TRBD1. The J segment lost 5 bases and the V segment lost 4 bases, leaving 7 bases of the junction unmatched. Germline CDR1 reads MDHEN; CDR2 reads SYDVKM. CDR3 length: 15 residues. CDR3 in amino acids: CASSSSGTGDETQYF. DNA of the CDR3: TGTGCCAGCAGTTCCTCCGGGACAGGGGATGAGACCCAGTACTTC.

The V gene is TRBV19, the J gene TRBJ1-6; 7 bases agree with TRBD1. This CDR3 spans 14 amino acids. CDR1 is LNHDA and CDR2 is SQIVND in the germline V gene (reference sequence). Trimming removed 5 bases from V and 5 bases from J; junction bases left unmatched: 3. This CDR3 is CASSVTGDNSPLHF. The DNA of the CDR3 is TGTGCCAGTAGTGTCACAGGGGATAATTCACCCCTCCACTTT.

The rearrangement uses TRBV7-3 and TRBJ2-1; possibly TRBD1 for D (5 bases). Germline-derived CDR1 and CDR2 are SGHTA and FQGTGA. Between the trimmed V and J ends, which lost 5 bases and 4 bases, there was a span of 24 bases. The CDR3 totals 18 residues. The CDR3 here is CASSPHIQAPPWYNEQFF. CDR3 bases: TGTGCCAGCAGCCCACACATACAGGCTCCCCCGTGGTACAATGAGCAGTTCTTC.

V is TRBV9 and J is TRBJ2-1; no reliable D call. The germline CDR1 and CDR2 sequences are SGDLS and YYNGEE. This CDR3 spans 15 amino acids. The V gene lost 1 base and the J gene lost 9 bases, with 17 bases spanning the gap. CDR3 amino acids: CASSVSLRSLTEQFF. Here the CDR3 DNA reads TGTGCCAGCAGCGTAAGCCTCCGGTCACTCACTGAGCAGTTCTTC.

Only one count was recorded for this clone. CDR3 sequence: CASSLYHLSTDTQYF. DNA for the CDR3: TGTGCCAGCAGTCTATATCACCTTAGCACAGATACGCAGTATTTT. V and J are TRBV6-4 and TRBJ2-3, with unresolved D. Per the germline V gene, CDR1 is MRHNA and CDR2 is SNTAGT. The CDR3 consists of 15 residues. Between the trimmed V and J ends, which lost 5 bases and 0 bases, there was a span of 12 bases.

The V and J genes are TRBV27 and TRBJ1-1, with no clear D. V was shortened by 0 bases and J by 4 bases, with 6 bases between the two germline ends. Germline V gene sequence: CDR1 MNHEY, CDR2 SMNVEV (reference sequence). CDR3 length: 13 residues. This CDR3 reads CASSLSGSTEAFF. CDR3 DNA: TGTGCCAGCAGTTTATCGGGGAGCACTGAAGCTTTCTTT.

The rearrangement links TRBV27 to TRBJ2-7; 10 bases agree with TRBD2. CDR1 and CDR2 from the germline V gene are MNHEY and SMNVEV (reference sequence). The CDR3 runs to 14 residues. V lost 6 bases and J lost 9; bases outside the gene matches: 11. CDR3 region: CASSLAGGGQWQYF. The CDR3 DNA is TGTGCCAGCAGCTTAGCGGGAGGTGGGCAGTGGCAGTACTTC.

The rearrangement uses TRBV18 and TRBJ2-1; a possible D gene is TRBD1 (6 bases). V shed 0 bases and J shed 9 bases, with 15 bases lying between them. Germline values: CDR1 KGHSH, CDR2 LQKENI. This CDR3 comprises 15 residues. CDR3 coding DNA: TGTGCCAGCTCACCACCCAACAGGGCCGTGGGTGAGCAGTTCTTC. Its translation is CASSPPNRAVGEQFF.

The rearrangement uses TRBV7-6 and TRBJ2-3; 13 bases map to TRBD2. The CDR3 runs to 17 residues. The ends lost 6 bases at V and 6 bases at J; junction bases unmatched: 12. Germline V gene data show CDR1 as SGHVS and CDR2 as FNYEAQ. The CDR3 nucleotides read TGTGCCAGCAGTTTCTTACTAGCGGGGGGGATTGGGGATACGCAGTATTTT. The encoded protein is CASSFLLAGGIGDTQYF. Using reference TRBV7-6 and TRBJ2-3 for the parts outside the CDR3, the full variable domain is GAGVSQSPRYKVTKRGQDVALRCDPISGHVSLYWYRQALGQGPEFLTYFNYEAQQDKSGLPNDRFSAERPEGSISTLTIQRTEQRDSAMYRCASSFLLAGGIGDTQYFGPGTRLTVL.

The CDR3 here is CATSRDASGETQYF. The CDR3 DNA reads as TGTGCCACCAGCAGAGATGCCAGCGGAGAGACCCAGTACTTC. V usage is TRBV15 and J usage is TRBJ2-5, with a weak D call TRBD2 (5 bases). This CDR3 has 14 residues. The germline CDR1 and CDR2 sequences are LNHNV and YYDKDF (reference sequence). Trimming stripped 0 bases from V and 4 bases from J, with 9 bases between.

The chain joins TRBV10-2 to TRBJ2-7; 8 nucleotides agree with TRBD1. The V and J ends lost 0 bases and 7 bases, in that order; junction bases with no gene match: 8. The CDR3 has 15 residues. Germline CDR1 and CDR2: WSHSY and SAAADI. This CDR3 is CASSESTDRVWEQYF. CDR3 nucleotide sequence: TGCGCCAGCAGTGAGTCGACGGACAGGGTCTGGGAGCAGTACTTC.

The CDR3 is CASSLVSGSNQPQHF. In nucleotides, the CDR3 is TGCGCCAGCAGCTTGGTGAGCGGTAGCAATCAGCCCCAGCATTTT. The chain employs TRBV5-1 and TRBJ1-5; D is unclear. Germline CDR1 is SGHRS and CDR2 is YFSETQ. This CDR3 comprises 15 residues. Trimming took 0 bases from V and 0 from J, leaving 7 bases between them.

DNA of the CDR3: TGTGCCAGCAGCGTAGCTCCGGGGGGTTGGACCCAGTACTTC. Its protein is CASSVAPGGWTQYF. The V and J genes are TRBV9 and TRBJ2-5; 7 bases map to TRBD2. CDR1 is SGDLS, CDR2 YYNGEE, per germline. The J segment lost 7 bases and the V segment lost 0 bases, leaving 6 bases of the junction unmatched. The CDR3 sequence is 14 residues long.

The chain has TRBV6-6 and TRBJ2-7, with D possibly TRBD1 on 5 matching bases. The V and J ends lost 0 bases and 1 base respectively, with 7 bases between them. In germline, CDR1 is MNHNY, CDR2 SVGAGI (reference sequence). The CDR3 covers 14 residues. The CDR3 loop reads CASSYSKGSYEQYF. CDR3 in DNA: TGTGCCAGCAGTTACTCGAAGGGGTCCTACGAGCAGTACTTC.